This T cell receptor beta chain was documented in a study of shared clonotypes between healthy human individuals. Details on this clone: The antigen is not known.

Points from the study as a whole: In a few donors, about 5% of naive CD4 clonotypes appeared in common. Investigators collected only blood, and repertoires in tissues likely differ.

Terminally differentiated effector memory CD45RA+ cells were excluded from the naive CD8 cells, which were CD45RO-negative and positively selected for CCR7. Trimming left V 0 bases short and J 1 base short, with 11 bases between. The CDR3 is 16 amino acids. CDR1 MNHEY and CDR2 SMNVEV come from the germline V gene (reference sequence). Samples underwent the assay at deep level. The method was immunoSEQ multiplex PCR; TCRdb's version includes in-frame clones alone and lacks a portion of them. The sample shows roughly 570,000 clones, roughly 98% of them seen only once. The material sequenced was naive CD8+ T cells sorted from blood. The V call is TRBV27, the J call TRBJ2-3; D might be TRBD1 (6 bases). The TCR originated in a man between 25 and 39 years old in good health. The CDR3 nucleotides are TGTGCCAGCAGTTTATCGATCAGGGGTGGCACAGATACGCAGTATTTT. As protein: CASSLSIRGGTDTQYF.